The rows below give T cell receptor beta chains drawn from one sample of a study of shared clonotypes between healthy human individuals. Profiled with immunoSEQ multiplex PCR; TCRdb holds only in-frame clones, not every one. The sample shows roughly 2.2 million clones, 92% of them seen only once. Sequenced: naive CD4+ T cells from PBMCs. Source of these receptors: a man between 18 and 29 years old in good health. Some clones in this sample may be carry-over from other donors' samples. Both conserved end residues are trimmed from each CDR3. Fields, in order: V gene, CDR3 protein.

TRBV5-1,ASRPGPPGDNEQF
TRBV28,ASSYARTGGYEQY
TRBV4-1,ASSQVTGVEQF
TRBV29-1,SVAGQMNTEAF
TRBV14,ASSKGDRGTDTQY
TRBV9,ASSVATTTSMINTGELF
TRBV11-2,ASSFERGQPQH
TRBV9,ASSSPGTENIQY
TRBV6-5,ASSYRDSNQPQH
TRBV7-9,ASSLPAYEQY
TRBV6-5,ASPSGLTGELF
TRBV4-1,ASSLGQETQY
TRBV4-2,ASSQSLAGVAYEQY
TRBV19,ASSMTGTGRYEQY
TRBV28,ASSLPGTPSLNTEAF
TRBV9,ASSVDWGPGNTIY
TRBV28,ASSLFGRDYGYT
TRBV11-2,ASRKLRGQNTGELF
TRBV30,AWSLGTEAF
TRBV5-1,ASSLDGSRILEQY
TRBV11-2,ASSFTSSSYNEQF
TRBV5-4,ASTVAYGTANTGELF
TRBV11-3,ASSGGPEETQY
TRBV25-1,ASTHSLSANTEAF
TRBV11-2,ASSLDLAGVYEQY
TRBV28,ASSTTGTGVVTQY
TRBV5-1,ASSLETGGTYEQY
TRBV28,ASSLKGGFGQPQH
TRBV5-1,ASSLAGTGDYGYT
TRBV10-2,ASRPWEGGYGYT
TRBV29-1,SVYRGGYT
TRBV18,ASSPSLAGGDTQY
TRBV6-1,ASSDRGFGNEKLF
TRBV11-2,ASSFQGDTEAF
TRBV5-4,ASSQHGLLYEQY
TRBV28,ASSSPGQGDGNTIY
TRBV28,ASSPWTSGNNEQF
TRBV5-1,ARTGFVGNQPQH
TRBV7-2,ASTDRVNTGELF
TRBV5-1,ASSFKGTQY
TRBV5-1,ASSPLTGQGANVLT
TRBV28,ASSALLADVYNEQF
TRBV6-5,ASSYGQGSVYEQY
TRBV5-1,ASSLVLPGTGPNEQY
TRBV7-2,ASSLEASGETQY
TRBV13,ASSLTSGTQYEQY
TRBV7-6,ASSLRGTGSAGELF
TRBV5-6,ASSLVSEQY